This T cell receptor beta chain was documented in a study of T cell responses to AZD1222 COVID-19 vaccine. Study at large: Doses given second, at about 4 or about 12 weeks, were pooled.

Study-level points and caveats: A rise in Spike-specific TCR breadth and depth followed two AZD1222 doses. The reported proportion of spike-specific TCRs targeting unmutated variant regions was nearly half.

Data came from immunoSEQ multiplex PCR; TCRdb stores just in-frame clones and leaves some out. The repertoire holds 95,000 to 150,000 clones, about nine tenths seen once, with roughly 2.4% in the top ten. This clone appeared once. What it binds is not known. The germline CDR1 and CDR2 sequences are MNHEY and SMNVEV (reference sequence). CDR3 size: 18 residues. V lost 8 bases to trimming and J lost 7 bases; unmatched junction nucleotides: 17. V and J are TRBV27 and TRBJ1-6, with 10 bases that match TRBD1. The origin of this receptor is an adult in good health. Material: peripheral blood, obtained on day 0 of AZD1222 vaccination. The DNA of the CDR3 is TGTGCCAGCCGAAGCAGTTGGGGGACAGGGGCGCGGAATTCACCCCTCCACTTT. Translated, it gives CASRSSWGTGARNSPLHF.